The 29 T cell receptor beta chains below were found in one sample sequenced in a study of blood T cell repertoires in COVID-19. Assay: immunoSEQ multiplex PCR; the TCRdb copy retains only in-frame clones and omits some. The sample yields 150,000 to 200,000 clones, roughly 82% seen once. What was sequenced was PBMCs or T cells enriched from blood (not recorded which). These receptor sequences come from a woman between 55 and 75 years old with acute COVID-19.

This rearrangement joins TRBV4-3 to TRBJ2-2; 7 bases line up with TRBD1. With V trimmed by 3 bases and J by 8 bases, 15 bases remained unmatched. This CDR3 has 17 residues. Germline V gene lookup returns CDR1 LGHNA and CDR2 YSLEER. The CDR3 coding sequence is TGCGCCAGCAGCCAGCTACAGGGGAGCGGCAATTTAGGGGAGCTGTTTTTT. Residues: CASSQLQGSGNLGELFF.

The chain employs TRBV5-6 and TRBJ1-2; D is possibly TRBD1 (5 bases). Germline CDR1 SGHDT, CDR2 YYEEEE. The V and J ends lost 0 bases and 3 bases respectively, with 12 bases between them. The CDR3 consists of 15 residues. The CDR3 DNA follows: TGTGCCAGCAGCTTGGGGGGACTGGGCGACTATGGCTACACCTTC. Amino acids: CASSLGGLGDYGYTF.

Here the CDR3 DNA reads TGTGCCAGCAGCCAAGATTGGTCTAGCGGGCTCCAGAAGAGGCCCTACAATGAGCAGTTCTTC. Its protein is CASSQDWSSGLQKRPYNEQFF. V gene TRBV14 combines with J gene TRBJ2-1; 8 nucleotides line up with TRBD2. J was trimmed by 2 bases and V by 0 bases; bases with no gene match: 18. This CDR3 is 21 amino acids long. CDR1 is SGHDN and CDR2 is FVKESK in the germline V gene.

The chain recombines TRBV21-1 with TRBJ2-7; whether TRBD1, the table's D call, matches the DNA was not checked. TRBV21-1 is annotated as a pseudogene. CDR3 length: 17 residues. This CDR3 is CASPLTLDRVGSYEQYV. Written as DNA, the CDR3 is TGTGCCAGCCCGCTCACTTTGGACAGGGTTGGGTCCTACGAGCAGTACGTC.

The rearrangement joins TRBV5-1 to TRBJ2-5, with 7 bases lining up with TRBD2. The CDR3 loop spans 16 amino acids. CDR1 and CDR2 from the germline V gene are SGHRS and YFSETQ. With 0 bases clipped from V and 1 base from J, the junction kept 6 bases outside the gene matches. CDR3 nucleotide sequence: TGCGCCAGCAGCTTGGCCTTAGCGGGCTCCCAAGAGACCCAGTACTTC. This encodes CASSLALAGSQETQYF.

J is TRBJ1-5 and V is TRBV19; no definite D call. Germline CDR1 and CDR2: LNHDA and SQIVND (reference sequence). Trimming cost V 1 base and J 4 bases, with 11 bases left between them. The CDR3 has 15 residues. This chain's CDR3 is CASSIGRRENQPQHF. In nucleotides, the CDR3 is TGTGCCAGTAGTATAGGTAGGAGGGAGAATCAGCCCCAGCATTTT.

V usage is TRBV28 and J usage is TRBJ1-1; weak D call: TRBD1 (6 bases). V was cut by 7 bases and J by 2 bases, with 14 bases left in between. Germline-derived CDR1 and CDR2 are MDHEN and SYDVKM. The CDR3 consists of 14 residues. The CDR3 nucleotides are TGTGCCAGCATGGTAGAGGGGGTAAACACTGAAGCTTTCTTT. This sequence encodes CASMVEGVNTEAFF.

The chain recombines TRBV7-9 with TRBJ2-2, with 11 positions matching TRBD2. The germline V gene encodes CDR1 SEHNR and CDR2 FQNEAQ (reference sequence). V shed 5 bases and J 5 bases; nucleotides not matched to a gene: 16. The CDR3 has 19 amino acids. The CDR3 nucleotides read TGTGCCAGCAGCCCGGTCGCTGACAGACTAGCGGGGTTGACCGGGGAGCTGTTTTTT. This sequence encodes CASSPVADRLAGLTGELFF.

The chain links TRBV19 to TRBJ1-4, with D unclear. The CDR3 is 15 residues long. Germline-derived CDR1 and CDR2 are LNHDA and SQIVND (reference sequence). V was cut by 6 bases and J by 5 bases, with 16 bases left in between. As DNA, the CDR3 is TGTGCCAGTAGCCTCAGGTGGAGGGAGAATGAAAAACTGTTTTTT. Residues: CASSLRWRENEKLFF.

The J gene is TRBJ1-3, the V gene TRBV2, with TRBD1 matching over 8 bases. CDR1 is SNHLY and CDR2 is FYNNEI in the germline V gene. The CDR3 is 17 amino acids. The ends lost 5 bases at V and 5 bases at J; junction bases unmatched: 14. The DNA for the CDR3 is TGTGCCAGCAGTCGGAGGGCCCGGGACAGGCATAGAAACACCATATATTTT. It specifies CASSRRARDRHRNTIYF.

V and J are TRBV7-2 and TRBJ2-1; D might be TRBD1 (5 bases). The V and J ends lost 3 bases and 2 bases respectively, with 11 bases between them. The germline V gene has CDR1 SGHTA and CDR2 FQGNSA. CDR3 length: 15 amino acids. This CDR3 is CASSLGPAPYNEQFF. The CDR3 region has the DNA TGTGCCAGCAGCTTGGGGCCGGCCCCCTACAATGAGCAGTTCTTC.

The V call is TRBV18, the J call TRBJ1-3; the match to TRBD1 covers 9 bases. J was trimmed by 0 bases and V by 5 bases; bases with no gene match: 11. The CDR3 covers 18 residues. The germline CDR1 and CDR2 sequences are KGHSH and LQKENI. The CDR3 DNA follows: TGTGCCAGCTCAGGGATCCGGGACAGGGCTCTCTCTGGAAACACCATATATTTT. It encodes CASSGIRDRALSGNTIYF.

This clone has only one observation. This chain links TRBV19 with TRBJ1-1, with 9 nucleotides matching TRBD1. J lost 4 bases, V lost 5 bases, and 11 bases had no gene match. The CDR3 extends over 16 amino acids. The germline V gene encodes CDR1 LNHDA and CDR2 SQIVND (reference sequence). DNA of the CDR3: TGTGCCAGTAGTGGATTCCAACAGGGGGCAGGCACTGAAGCTTTCTTT. Protein sequence: CASSGFQQGAGTEAFF.

There are a few counts of this clone. The chain links TRBV19 to TRBJ1-2; D is perhaps TRBD1 (6 bases). V was cut by 7 bases and J by 7 bases, with 22 bases left in between. The CDR3 sequence is 15 residues long. Germline CDR1 is LNHDA and CDR2 is SQIVND (reference sequence). Written as DNA, the CDR3 is TGTGCCAGTACCCCAGAGGGAACAGGGCGTGCTGGCTACACCTTC. It codes for CASTPEGTGRAGYTF.

This clone was observed once. This chain joins TRBV4-2 and TRBJ2-7, with D maybe TRBD2 (7 bases). The V gene's germline CDR1 is LGHNA and CDR2 YNFKEQ. The CDR3 totals 17 residues. Between the trimmed V and J ends, which lost 0 bases and 3 bases, there was a span of 18 bases. The DNA of the CDR3 is TGTGCCAGCAGCCAAGACTGGATAGGGGGGGGATACTACGAGCAGTACTTC. It translates to CASSQDWIGGGYYEQYF.

The chain recombines TRBV6-2 or TRBV6-3 with TRBJ1-1; D is ambiguous. Germline V gene sequence: CDR1 MNHEY, CDR2 SVGEGT. Trimming pared 4 bases from V and 0 bases from J, leaving 6 bases between. This CDR3 has 13 amino acids. CDR3 loop: CASSFSVNTEAFF. In nucleotides, the CDR3 is TGTGCCAGCAGTTTTTCCGTGAACACTGAAGCTTTCTTT.

The CDR3 region is CASSNSRGHDQPQHF. DNA for the CDR3: TGTGCCAGTAGTAATAGCAGGGGGCACGATCAGCCCCAGCATTTT. The V call is TRBV19, the J call TRBJ1-5; 8 nucleotides match TRBD1. Germline values: CDR1 LNHDA, CDR2 SQIVND (reference sequence). V lost 4 bases to trimming and J lost 5 bases; unmatched junction nucleotides: 7. The length of the CDR3 is 15 residues.

This clone was seen a few times. The rearrangement joins TRBV5-6 to TRBJ1-5, with D unclear. CDR3 length: 15 residues. Per the germline V gene, CDR1 is SGHDT and CDR2 is YYEEEE. Trimming removed 6 bases at V and 2 bases at J, with 15 bases between. The CDR3 region is CASTGRGLGNQPQHF. CDR3 nucleotide sequence: TGTGCCAGCACCGGCCGGGGTTTGGGCAATCAGCCCCAGCATTTT.

Only a few counts were recorded for this clone. This sequence joins TRBV3-1 (or the pseudogene TRBV3-2) and TRBJ1-6; the match to TRBD1 covers 8 bases. CDR3 length equals 14 residues. J was trimmed by 8 bases and V by 1 base; bases with no gene match: 1. Germline values: CDR1 LGHDT, CDR2 YNNKEL (reference sequence). The CDR3 reads CASSQAGGHSPLHF. The CDR3 DNA follows: TGTGCCAGCAGCCAAGCAGGGGGCCATTCACCCCTCCACTTT.

The chain recombines TRBV24-1 with TRBJ2-3; TRBD1 matches at 8 bases. V trimming: 4 bases; J trimming: 8 bases; junction bases outside the gene matches: 13. Per germline, CDR1 KGHDR and CDR2 SFDVKD. The CDR3 consists of 16 residues. The CDR3 sequence is CATSETGTGGRGTQYF. CDR3 in DNA: TGTGCCACCAGTGAGACCGGGACAGGCGGCAGGGGTACGCAGTATTTT.

The chain employs TRBV30 and TRBJ2-1; 11 nucleotides line up with TRBD2. The trim removed 3 bases at V and 5 bases at J, leaving 15 bases unmatched. The CDR3 is 18 amino acids. CDR1 and CDR2 from the germline V gene are GTSNPN and SVGIG (reference sequence). The CDR3 is CAWRDSGRAGFYDNEQFF. CDR3 DNA sequence: TGTGCCTGGAGGGATAGCGGGAGGGCCGGGTTTTATGACAATGAGCAGTTCTTC.

This chain connects TRBV7-8 to TRBJ1-1, with 8 bases identical to TRBD1. Trimming took 5 bases from V and 3 from J; bases not matched to a gene: 5. The CDR3 has 14 residues. Germline V lookup: CDR1 SGHVS, CDR2 FQNEAQ. Here the CDR3 DNA reads TGTGCCAGCAGCACGGGGACAGGTGACACTGAAGCTTTCTTT. It specifies CASSTGTGDTEAFF.

The gene calls are TRBV5-1 and TRBJ2-7; 11 bases map to TRBD2. CDR3 length: 14 residues. Germline CDR1 reads SGHRS; CDR2 reads YFSETQ. Trimming at V came to 3 bases and at J to 4 bases, leaving 3 bases not matched to a gene. The CDR3 DNA is TGCGCCAGCAGCTCGACTAGCGGGGTGTACGAGCAGTACTTC. Encoded protein: CASSSTSGVYEQYF.

This clone was detected once. The chain uses TRBV3-1 (or the pseudogene TRBV3-2) and TRBJ1-2; 8 nucleotides agree with TRBD1. The germline V gene has CDR1 LGHDT and CDR2 YNNKEL (reference sequence). There are 15 residues in the CDR3. Trimming took 3 bases from V and 4 from J; bases not matched to a gene: 7. The CDR3 region is CASSQGRGRVYGYTF. The CDR3 DNA is TGTGCCAGCAGCCAGGGCAGGGGGCGCGTCTATGGCTACACCTTC.

The CDR3: CAWRSSGGSPGADTQYF. For the CDR3, the DNA is TGTGCCTGGAGGAGTAGCGGGGGGTCCCCCGGGGCAGATACGCAGTATTTT. The chain has TRBV30 and TRBJ2-3; 10 bases align to TRBD2. This CDR3 spans 17 amino acids. The germline V gene has CDR1 GTSNPN and CDR2 SVGIG (reference sequence). Trimming at V came to 3 bases and at J to 4 bases, leaving 13 bases not matched to a gene.

J is TRBJ2-2 and V is TRBV6-2 or TRBV6-3; a possible D gene is TRBD2 (5 bases). The CDR3 extends over 15 amino acids. V lost 5 bases to trimming and J lost 5 bases, with 15 bases between them. Germline V gives CDR1 MNHEY, CDR2 SVGEGT. The CDR3 DNA reads TGTGCCAGCAGTATAAGGATAGGAGGAACCGGGGAGCTGTTTTTT. Protein product: CASSIRIGGTGELFF.

The V call is TRBV9, the J call TRBJ2-1; maybe TRBD2 (5 bases). Trimming removed 0 bases from V and 7 bases from J, with 11 bases in between. Germline values: CDR1 SGDLS, CDR2 YYNGEE. There are 14 residues in the CDR3. The CDR3 DNA sequence: TGTGCCAGCAGCGTAGGGCCAGGAGGTAATGAGCAGTTCTTC. It translates to CASSVGPGGNEQFF. Full variable domain (outside the CDR3, taken from reference TRBV9 and TRBJ2-1): DSGVTQTPKHLITATGQRVTLRCSPRSGDLSVYWYQQSLDQGLQFLIQYYNGEERAKGNILERFSAQQFPDLHSELNLSSLELGDSALYFCASSVGPGGNEQFFGPGTRLTVL.

This sequence joins TRBV2 and TRBJ2-3; 10 positions match TRBD2. Germline CDR1 SNHLY, CDR2 FYNNEI. V shed 8 bases and J 0 bases; nucleotides not matched to a gene: 2. The CDR3 is 14 amino acids. The CDR3 DNA follows: TGTGCCAGCGGAGCGGGGGGGAGCACAGATACGCAGTATTTT. This encodes CASGAGGSTDTQYF. Full variable domain (rest looked up from reference TRBV2 and TRBJ2-3): EPEVTQTPSHQVTQMGQEVILRCVPISNHLYFYWYRQILGQKVEFLVSFYNNEISEKSEIFDDQFSVERPDGSNFTLKIRSTKLEDSAMYFCASGAGGSTDTQYFGPGTRLTVL.

This chain links TRBV6-5 with TRBJ1-6; D remains unclear. The V end was cut by 6 bases, the J end by 6 bases, with 6 bases between. Per the germline V gene, CDR1 is MNHEY and CDR2 is SVGAGI. The CDR3 sequence is 12 residues long. CDR3 protein: CASRQSNSPLHF. In nucleotides, the CDR3 is TGTGCCAGCAGACAAAGTAATTCACCCCTCCACTTT.